This entry features one T cell receptor beta chain sequence. Its antigen is unidentified. The source of the sample is a study of PD-1 blockade in classical Hodgkin lymphoma. Overall study context: Treatment was intravenous nivolumab, 3 mg/kg every 2 weeks, until progression. Findings of the study overall: Whoever responded completely had baseline diversity much like that seen in newly diagnosed patients. As was reported, newly diagnosed patients showed lower baseline TCR diversity than healthy donors did. Diversity in CD4+ TCRs, unlike that measured in CD8+ TCRs, had risen significantly by C4D1.

V dropped 5 bases and J dropped 7; count of bases not matched to a gene: 12. Germline V gene lookup returns CDR1 SGHDT and CDR2 YYEEEE. The CDR3 extends over 15 amino acids. Only in-frame clones appear in the TCRdb table, and some are missing; sequencing was by immunoSEQ multiplex PCR. The sample lists 10,000 to 15,000 clones; under 90% were seen once. In every patient, relapse followed autologous stem cell transplantation, while exposure to brentuximab vedotin differed. Magnetic negative selection purified CD4+ T cells from thawed PBMCs. Sequencing used CD4+ T cells from blood, obtained at baseline. This TCR was recovered from a human donor with classical Hodgkin lymphoma. The J gene is TRBJ2-3, the V gene TRBV5-6; 8 bases are a match to TRBD1. In DNA, the CDR3 is TGTGCCAGCAGTCAGGGGGCGAAGATTGCTCATACGCAGTATTTT. Translating it yields CASSQGAKIAHTQYF. The full variable domain, completed using reference TRBV5-6 and TRBJ2-3, is DAGVTQSPTHLIKTRGQQVTLRCSPKSGHDTVSWYQQALGQGPQFIFQYYEEEERQRGNFPDRFSGHQFPNYSSELNVNALLLGDSALYLCASSQGAKIAHTQYFGPGTRLTVL.